The clone carrying this T cell receptor (beta chain) occurred a few times. The data derive from a study of T cell changes during pregnancy in multiple sclerosis. The method was immunoSEQ multiplex PCR; TCRdb's version includes in-frame clones alone and lacks a portion of them. There are around 57,000 clones in the sample; around 90% occur only once, and 0.89% lies in the top ten. V was shortened by 1 base and J by 13 bases, with 10 bases between the two germline ends. Germline V gene data show CDR1 as MNHNS and CDR2 as SASEGT. The CDR3 length is 11 residues. This TCR came from a female donor in good health, enrolled as a control in a pregnancy study. The sample in question was peripheral blood, obtained in the first trimester of pregnancy. The genes are TRBV6-1 and TRBJ1-2; a weak D match, TRBD1 (6 bases). The CDR3 region is CASSEDRAITF. Written as DNA, the CDR3 is TGTGCCAGCAGTGAAGACAGGGCGATCACCTTC.